This T cell receptor (beta chain) was identified during a study of shared clonotypes between healthy human individuals. The CDR3 has 15 amino acids. Germline lookup yields CDR1 SGHRS and CDR2 YFSETQ. After removal of 5 bases from V and 0 bases from J, the junction contained 5 bases not matched to a gene. Comments on this clone: The identical CDR3 is also encoded by other nucleotide sequences in the sample.

As processed by the authors: Quality scores were absent from the junction-only immunoSEQ sequences, so filtering differed. Only in-frame clones appear in the TCRdb table, and some are missing; sequencing was by immunoSEQ multiplex PCR. V, J and clone size are taken as reported in that table, and D and trimming were inferred from the DNA itself. The profile shows more than 2,000,000 clones, more than 90% of them singletons. The V call is TRBV5-1, the J call TRBJ2-3; 8 bases line up with TRBD2. Sequences were obtained from naive CD4+ T cells sorted from blood. The subset was: CD45RA+ positively selected. This sequence originates from a man aged 18 to 29 in good health. CDR3 sequence (DNA): TGCGCCAGCAGTAGCAGCGGGGGAAGCACAGATACGCAGTATTTT. Protein sequence: CASSSSGGSTDTQYF.